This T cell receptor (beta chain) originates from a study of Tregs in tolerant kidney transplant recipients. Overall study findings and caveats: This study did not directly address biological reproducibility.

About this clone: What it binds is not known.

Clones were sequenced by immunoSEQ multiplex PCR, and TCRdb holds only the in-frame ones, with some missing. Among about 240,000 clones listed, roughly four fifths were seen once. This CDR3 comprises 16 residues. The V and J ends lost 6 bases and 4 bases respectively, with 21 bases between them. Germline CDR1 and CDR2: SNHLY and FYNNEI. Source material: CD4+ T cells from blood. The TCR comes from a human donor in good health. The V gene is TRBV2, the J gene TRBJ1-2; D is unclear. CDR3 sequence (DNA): TGTGCCAGCAGCCCAGTCGACTCCTCTAGGCTCTATGGCTACACCTTC. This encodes CASSPVDSSRLYGYTF.